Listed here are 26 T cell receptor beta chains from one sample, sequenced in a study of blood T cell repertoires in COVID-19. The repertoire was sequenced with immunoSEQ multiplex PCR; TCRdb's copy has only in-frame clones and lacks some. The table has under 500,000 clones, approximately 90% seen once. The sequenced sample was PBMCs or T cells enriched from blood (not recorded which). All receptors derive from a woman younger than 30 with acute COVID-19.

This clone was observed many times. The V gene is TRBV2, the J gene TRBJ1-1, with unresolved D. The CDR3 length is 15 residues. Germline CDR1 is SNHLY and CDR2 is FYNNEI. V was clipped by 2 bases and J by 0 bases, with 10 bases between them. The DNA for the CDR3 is TGTGCCAGCAGTGAACCCCACGGAGTGAACACTGAAGCTTTCTTT. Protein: CASSEPHGVNTEAFF.

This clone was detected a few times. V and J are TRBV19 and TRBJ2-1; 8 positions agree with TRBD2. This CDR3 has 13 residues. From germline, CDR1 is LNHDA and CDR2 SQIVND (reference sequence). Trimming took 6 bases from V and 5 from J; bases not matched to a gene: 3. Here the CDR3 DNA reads TGTGCCAGTAGCGGGAGGGAAGACAATGAGCAGTTCTTC. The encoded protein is CASSGREDNEQFF.

CDR3 nucleotides: TGTGCCAGCAGTTTTACCATCGGGGGAGGAAGTGGAAACACCATATATTTT. This sequence encodes CASSFTIGGGSGNTIYF. The chain carries TRBV28 and TRBJ1-3, with D perhaps matching TRBD1 (5 bases). Germline V gene sequence: CDR1 MDHEN, CDR2 SYDVKM. This CDR3 has 17 amino acids. V was trimmed by 3 bases and J by 3 bases, leaving 18 bases between them.

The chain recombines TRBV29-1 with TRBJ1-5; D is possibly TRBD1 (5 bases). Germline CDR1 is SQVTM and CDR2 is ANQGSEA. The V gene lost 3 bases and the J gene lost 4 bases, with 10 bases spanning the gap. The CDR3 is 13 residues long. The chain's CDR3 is CSVEEGVNQPQHF. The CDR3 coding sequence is TGCAGCGTTGAGGAAGGGGTTAATCAGCCCCAGCATTTT.

The CDR3 DNA follows: TGCGCCAGCAGCGCCGGACAGGGATGGGAGCAGTACTTC. The encoded protein is CASSAGQGWEQYF. V and J are TRBV5-1 and TRBJ2-7; 8 bases match TRBD1. There are 13 residues in the CDR3. V was clipped by 4 bases and J by 7 bases; unmatched bases: 7. Germline CDR1 is SGHRS and CDR2 is YFSETQ.

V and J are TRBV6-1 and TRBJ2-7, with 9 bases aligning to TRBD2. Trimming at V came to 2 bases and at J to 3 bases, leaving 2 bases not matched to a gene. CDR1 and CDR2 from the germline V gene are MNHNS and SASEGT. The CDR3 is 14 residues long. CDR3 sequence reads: CASSELAGYYEQYF. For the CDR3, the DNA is TGTGCCAGCAGTGAACTAGCGGGGTACTACGAGCAGTACTTC.

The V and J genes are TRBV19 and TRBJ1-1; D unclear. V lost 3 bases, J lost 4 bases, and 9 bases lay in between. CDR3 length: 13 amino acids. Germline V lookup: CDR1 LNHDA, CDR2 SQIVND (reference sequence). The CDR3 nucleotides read TGTGCCAGTAGTATCCCCTCCGTCACTGAAGCTTTCTTT. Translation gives CASSIPSVTEAFF.

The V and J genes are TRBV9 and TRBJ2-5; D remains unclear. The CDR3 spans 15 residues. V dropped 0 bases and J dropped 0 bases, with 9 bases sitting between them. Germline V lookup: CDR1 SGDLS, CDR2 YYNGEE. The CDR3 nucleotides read TGTGCCAGCAGCGTAGGGCGGTTGTACCAAGAGACCCAGTACTTC. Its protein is CASSVGRLYQETQYF.

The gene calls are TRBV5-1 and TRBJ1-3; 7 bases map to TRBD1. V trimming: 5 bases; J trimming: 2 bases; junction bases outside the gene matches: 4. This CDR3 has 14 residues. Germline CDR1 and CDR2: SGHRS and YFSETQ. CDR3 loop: CASSLGTAGNTIYF. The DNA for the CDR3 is TGCGCCAGCAGTTTAGGGACAGCTGGAAACACCATATATTTT.

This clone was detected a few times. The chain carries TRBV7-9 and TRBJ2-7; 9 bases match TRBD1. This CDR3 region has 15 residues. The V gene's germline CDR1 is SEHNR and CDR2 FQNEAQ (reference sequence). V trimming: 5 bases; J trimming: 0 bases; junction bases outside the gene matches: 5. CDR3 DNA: TGTGCCAGCAGCCCCTGGACAGGGGCCTCCTACGAGCAGTACTTC. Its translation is CASSPWTGASYEQYF.

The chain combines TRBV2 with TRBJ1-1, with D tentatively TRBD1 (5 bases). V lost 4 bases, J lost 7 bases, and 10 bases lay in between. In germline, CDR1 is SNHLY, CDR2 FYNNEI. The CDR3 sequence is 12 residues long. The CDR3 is CASSVTAVEAFF. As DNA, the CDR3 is TGTGCCAGCAGTGTGACAGCTGTTGAAGCTTTCTTT.

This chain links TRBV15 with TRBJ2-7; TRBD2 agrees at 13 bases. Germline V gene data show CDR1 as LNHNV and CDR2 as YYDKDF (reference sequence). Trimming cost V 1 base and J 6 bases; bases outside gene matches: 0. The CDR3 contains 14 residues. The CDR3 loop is CATSRGTSGSEQYF. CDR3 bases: TGTGCCACCAGCAGAGGGACTAGCGGGAGCGAGCAGTACTTC.

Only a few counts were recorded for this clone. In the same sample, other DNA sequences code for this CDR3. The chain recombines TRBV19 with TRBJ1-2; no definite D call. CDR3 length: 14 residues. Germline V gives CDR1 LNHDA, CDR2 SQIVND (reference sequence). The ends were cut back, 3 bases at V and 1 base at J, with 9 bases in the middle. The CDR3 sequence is CASSITGGNYGYTF. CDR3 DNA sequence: TGTGCCAGTAGTATCACCGGCGGTAACTATGGCTACACCTTC. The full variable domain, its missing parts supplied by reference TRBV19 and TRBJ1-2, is DGGITQSPKYLFRKEGQNVTLSCEQNLNHDAMYWYRQDPGQGLRLIYYSQIVNDFQKGDIAEGYSVSREKKESFPLTVTSAQKNPTAFYLCASSITGGNYGYTFGSGTRLTVV.

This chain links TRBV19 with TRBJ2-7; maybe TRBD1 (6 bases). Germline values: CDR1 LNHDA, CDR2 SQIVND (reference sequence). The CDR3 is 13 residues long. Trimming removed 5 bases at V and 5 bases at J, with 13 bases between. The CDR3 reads CASSPQGFHEQYF. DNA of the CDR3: TGTGCCAGTAGTCCGCAGGGGTTCCACGAGCAGTACTTC.

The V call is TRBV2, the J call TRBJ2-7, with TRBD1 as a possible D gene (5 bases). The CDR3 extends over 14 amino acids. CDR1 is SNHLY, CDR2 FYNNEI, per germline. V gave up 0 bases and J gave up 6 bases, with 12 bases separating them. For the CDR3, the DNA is TGTGCCAGCAGTGAAGCAATCAGGGTAGGCGAGCAGTACTTC. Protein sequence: CASSEAIRVGEQYF.

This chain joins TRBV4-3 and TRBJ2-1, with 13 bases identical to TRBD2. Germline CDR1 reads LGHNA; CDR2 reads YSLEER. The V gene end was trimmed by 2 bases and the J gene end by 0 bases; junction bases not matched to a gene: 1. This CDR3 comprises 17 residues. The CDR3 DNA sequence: TGCGCCAGCAGCCAAAGGACTAGCGGGAGCTCCTACAATGAGCAGTTCTTC. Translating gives CASSQRTSGSSYNEQFF.

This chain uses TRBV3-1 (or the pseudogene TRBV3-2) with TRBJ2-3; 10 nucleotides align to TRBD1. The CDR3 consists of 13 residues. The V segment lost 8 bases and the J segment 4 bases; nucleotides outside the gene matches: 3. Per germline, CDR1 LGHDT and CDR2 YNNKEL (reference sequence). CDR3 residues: CASWTGGADTQYF. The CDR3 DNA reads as TGTGCCAGCTGGACAGGGGGAGCAGATACGCAGTATTTT.

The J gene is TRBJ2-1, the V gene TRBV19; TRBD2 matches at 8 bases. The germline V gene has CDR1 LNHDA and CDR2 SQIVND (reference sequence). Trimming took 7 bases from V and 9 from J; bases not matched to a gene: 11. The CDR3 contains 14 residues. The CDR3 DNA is TGTGCCAGTAACCGCGGGAGGACTACAATTGAGCAGTTCTTC. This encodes CASNRGRTTIEQFF. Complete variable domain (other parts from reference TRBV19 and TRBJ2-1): DGGITQSPKYLFRKEGQNVTLSCEQNLNHDAMYWYRQDPGQGLRLIYYSQIVNDFQKGDIAEGYSVSREKKESFPLTVTSAQKNPTAFYLCASNRGRTTIEQFFGPGTRLTVL.

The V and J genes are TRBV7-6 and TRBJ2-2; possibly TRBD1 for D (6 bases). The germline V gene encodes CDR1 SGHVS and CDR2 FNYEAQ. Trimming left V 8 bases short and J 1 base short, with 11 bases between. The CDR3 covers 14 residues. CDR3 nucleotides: TGTGCCAGCTCCCGGACAGAGAACACCGGGGAGCTGTTTTTT. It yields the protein CASSRTENTGELFF. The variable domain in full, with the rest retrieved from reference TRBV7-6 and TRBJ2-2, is GAGVSQSPRYKVTKRGQDVALRCDPISGHVSLYWYRQALGQGPEFLTYFNYEAQQDKSGLPNDRFSAERPEGSISTLTIQRTEQRDSAMYRCASSRTENTGELFFGEGSRLTVL.

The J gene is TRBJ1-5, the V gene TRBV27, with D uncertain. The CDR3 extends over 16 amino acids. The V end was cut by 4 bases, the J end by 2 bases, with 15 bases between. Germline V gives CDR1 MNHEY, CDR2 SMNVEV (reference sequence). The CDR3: CASSSWGEMGNQPQHF. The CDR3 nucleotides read TGTGCCAGCAGTTCATGGGGAGAAATGGGCAATCAGCCCCAGCATTTT.

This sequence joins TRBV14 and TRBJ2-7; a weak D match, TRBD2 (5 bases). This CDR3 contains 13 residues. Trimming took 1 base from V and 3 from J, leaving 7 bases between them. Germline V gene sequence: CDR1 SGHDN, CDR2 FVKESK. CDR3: CASSQGRGYEQYF. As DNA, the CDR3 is TGTGCCAGCAGCCAAGGTCGGGGCTACGAGCAGTACTTC.

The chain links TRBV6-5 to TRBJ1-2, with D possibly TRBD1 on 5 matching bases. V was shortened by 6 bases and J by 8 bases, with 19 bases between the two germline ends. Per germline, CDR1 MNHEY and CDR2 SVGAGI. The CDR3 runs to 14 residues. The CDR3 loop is CASRTGTVLWGYTF. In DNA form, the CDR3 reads TGTGCCAGCAGAACCGGGACTGTCCTGTGGGGCTACACCTTC.

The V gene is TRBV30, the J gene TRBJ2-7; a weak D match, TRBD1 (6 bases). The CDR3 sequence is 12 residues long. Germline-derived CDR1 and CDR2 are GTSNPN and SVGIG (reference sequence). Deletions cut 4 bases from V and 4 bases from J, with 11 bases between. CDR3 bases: TGTGCCTGGACGGGACACGTATACGAGCAGTACTTC. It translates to CAWTGHVYEQYF.

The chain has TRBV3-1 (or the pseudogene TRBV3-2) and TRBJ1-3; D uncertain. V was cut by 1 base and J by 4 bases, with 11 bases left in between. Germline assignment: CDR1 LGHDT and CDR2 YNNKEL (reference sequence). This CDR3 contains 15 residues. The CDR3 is CASSQVTLPGNTIYF. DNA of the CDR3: TGTGCCAGCAGCCAAGTGACATTACCCGGAAACACCATATATTTT.

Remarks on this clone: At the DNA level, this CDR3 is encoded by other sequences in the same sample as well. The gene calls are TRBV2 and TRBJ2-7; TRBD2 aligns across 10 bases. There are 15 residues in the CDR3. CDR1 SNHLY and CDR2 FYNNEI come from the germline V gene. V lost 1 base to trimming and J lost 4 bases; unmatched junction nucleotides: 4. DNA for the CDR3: TGTGCCAGCAGTGAAGAGGGAGCGGGGGGGTACGAGCAGTACTTC. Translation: CASSEEGAGGYEQYF.

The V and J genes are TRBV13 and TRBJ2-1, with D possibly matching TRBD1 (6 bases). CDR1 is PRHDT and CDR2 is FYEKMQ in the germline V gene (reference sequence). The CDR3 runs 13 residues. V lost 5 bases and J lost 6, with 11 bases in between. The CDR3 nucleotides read TGTGCCAGCAGCGGGGGCTACGGCAATGAGCAGTTCTTC. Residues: CASSGGYGNEQFF.